This entry features one TCR beta chain sequence. V gave up 5 bases and J gave up 8 bases; unmatched junction bases: 12. Germline V CDR1 and CDR2: MGHRA, YSYEKL. The length of the CDR3 is 15 residues. This specimen comes from a study of radiotherapy plus CTLA-4 blockade in lung cancer. The method was immunoSEQ multiplex PCR; TCRdb's version includes in-frame clones alone and lacks a portion of them. The table includes around 45,000 clones, roughly 76% detected once. This clonotype was obtained from a human donor with non-small cell lung cancer who had stable disease on radiotherapy plus ipilimumab. The sample consisted of peripheral blood, taken from a patient treated with radiotherapy plus ipilimumab. The chain links TRBV4-1 to TRBJ1-2; TRBD1 matches 9 bases. The chain's CDR3 is CASSYRDRVSKGYTF. For the CDR3, the DNA is TGCGCCAGCAGCTACCGGGACAGGGTTTCTAAGGGCTACACCTTC.